These 32 T cell receptor beta chains were all obtained from the same sample, sequenced in a study of shared clonotypes between healthy human individuals. Generated by immunoSEQ multiplex PCR, the TCRdb table keeps only in-frame clones and is missing some. Counted here are more than 1.2 million clones, approximately 98.5% occurring once; the ten biggest clones make up roughly 0.36%. The sequenced sample was naive CD4+ T cells sorted from blood. The subset here: CD45RA+ positively selected. The receptors were sampled from a man in his thirties or forties in good health.

CDR3 amino acids: CASSPEAYNEQFF. In DNA form, the CDR3 reads TGCGCCAGCAGCCCGGAAGCCTACAATGAGCAGTTCTTC. The V gene is TRBV4-3, the J gene TRBJ2-1; D gene uncertain. The V gene's germline CDR1 is LGHNA and CDR2 YSLEER. CDR3 length: 13 residues. V shed 4 bases and J shed 2 bases, with 6 bases lying between them.

The chain joins TRBV28 to TRBJ2-5, with a possible D match to TRBD2 (7 bases). Germline loops: CDR1 MDHEN, CDR2 SYDVKM. This CDR3 spans 16 amino acids. V lost 3 bases, J lost 4 bases, and 18 bases lay in between. In nucleotides, the CDR3 is TGTGCCAGCAGTTTTTTCGCGGGGGCTTCGGGAGAGACCCAGTACTTC. This sequence encodes CASSFFAGASGETQYF. Looking up the rest from reference TRBV28 and TRBJ2-5 gives the full variable domain: DVKVTQSSRYLVKRTGEKVFLECVQDMDHENMFWYRQDPGLGLRLIYFSYDVKMKEKGDIPEGYSVSREKKERFSLILESASTNQTSMYLCASSFFAGASGETQYFGPGTRLLVL.

This sequence joins TRBV9 and TRBJ2-1; TRBD2 aligns across 7 bases. V was clipped by 4 bases and J by 2 bases; unmatched bases: 12. Germline CDR1 SGDLS, CDR2 YYNGEE. The CDR3 extends over 17 amino acids. The CDR3 nucleotides read TGTGCCAGCAGCAGGGACTGGCGGGAGTTAGCCTACAATGAGCAGTTCTTC. Encoded protein: CASSRDWRELAYNEQFF.

The rearrangement links TRBV18 to TRBJ2-6; D not resolved. The germline gives CDR1 KGHSH, CDR2 LQKENI. This CDR3 contains 17 residues. Trimming took 2 bases from V and 4 from J, leaving 15 bases between them. The CDR3 DNA reads TGTGCCAGCTCACCAAACGGAATTACTGGCGGGGCCAACGTCCTGACTTTC. It codes for CASSPNGITGGANVLTF.

The chain combines TRBV19 with TRBJ2-1; 11 bases agree with TRBD2. The CDR3 sequence is 14 residues long. Germline loops: CDR1 LNHDA, CDR2 SQIVND (reference sequence). The trim removed 9 bases at V and 6 bases at J, leaving 7 bases unmatched. CDR3 DNA: TGTGCCAGCTTAGCGGGAGGGCCGGGCAATGAGCAGTTCTTC. Residues: CASLAGGPGNEQFF.

The chain combines TRBV7-8 with TRBJ1-1; D not certain. CDR1 is SGHVS and CDR2 is FQNEAQ in the germline V gene. V lost 2 bases to trimming and J lost 0 bases, with 19 bases between them. CDR3 length equals 18 residues. CDR3 amino acids: CASSLFGSGSFMNTEAFF. As DNA, the CDR3 is TGTGCCAGCAGCTTATTCGGCAGCGGATCCTTTATGAACACTGAAGCTTTCTTT.

CDR3 in DNA: TGTGCCAGCAGTGGGCTGCGGGGCAGCAGCACAGATACGCAGTATTTT. Its protein product is CASSGLRGSSTDTQYF. The chain links TRBV2 to TRBJ2-3; D is perhaps TRBD2 (6 bases). The germline V gene encodes CDR1 SNHLY and CDR2 FYNNEI. The V gene lost 4 bases and the J gene lost 0 bases, with 14 bases spanning the gap. The CDR3 is made up of 16 amino acids.

J is TRBJ1-1 and V is TRBV6-6, with D tentatively TRBD1 (6 bases). Germline CDR1 reads MNHNY; CDR2 reads SVGAGI (reference sequence). V dropped 2 bases and J dropped 4 bases, with 11 bases sitting between them. The CDR3 contains 14 residues. Here the CDR3 reads CASSYRDTGTEAFF. The CDR3 region has the DNA TGTGCCAGCAGTTACAGGGACACGGGCACTGAAGCTTTCTTT.

The chain has TRBV27 and TRBJ2-1; the D is unclear. Germline CDR1 is MNHEY and CDR2 is SMNVEV (reference sequence). Trimming shortened V by 6 bases and J by 3 bases, and 9 bases separated the two germline ends. The CDR3 extends over 13 amino acids. CDR3 coding DNA: TGTGCCAGCAGCCCAGAAATCTACAATGAGCAGTTCTTC. Translating it yields CASSPEIYNEQFF.

The CDR3 sequence: CASSLVGGSPEAFF. The CDR3 DNA reads TGTGCCAGCAGCTTGGTTGGGGGTTCGCCTGAAGCTTTCTTT. This chain joins TRBV7-9 and TRBJ1-1, with D perhaps matching TRBD1 (5 bases). CDR1 and CDR2 from the germline V gene are SEHNR and FQNEAQ (reference sequence). This CDR3 has 14 amino acids. V was shortened by 3 bases and J by 6 bases, with 14 bases between the two germline ends.

This clone was observed a single time. The rearrangement joins TRBV23-1 to TRBJ2-3; the D is unclear. TRBV23-1 is placed among ORFs of uncertain function. Trimming left V 0 bases short and J 2 bases short, with 21 bases between. The CDR3 is 19 residues long. The CDR3 bases are TGCGCCAGCAGTCAATCGCAAAACCGCGACCCCGGACCCACAGATACGCAGTATTTT. Protein: CASSQSQNRDPGPTDTQYF.

This chain connects TRBV29-1 to TRBJ2-1; 8 bases are a match to TRBD2. J was trimmed by 12 bases and V by 3 bases; bases with no gene match: 10. The CDR3 sequence is 13 residues long. Germline V gene lookup returns CDR1 SQVTM and CDR2 ANQGSEA. The CDR3 is CSVEFARAGGQFF. The CDR3 nucleotides are TGCAGCGTTGAGTTTGCGCGGGCGGGAGGGCAGTTCTTC.

This sequence joins TRBV5-1 and TRBJ2-7; 12 positions agree with TRBD1. The J segment lost 4 bases and the V segment lost 5 bases, leaving 7 bases of the junction unmatched. Per germline, CDR1 SGHRS and CDR2 YFSETQ. The CDR3 has 15 residues. This chain's CDR3 is CASRWGQGAPYEQYF. The DNA for the CDR3 is TGCGCCAGCAGGTGGGGACAGGGGGCGCCGTACGAGCAGTACTTC.

The chain's CDR3 is CASSPKQGPGEQYF. The CDR3 region has the DNA TGCGCCAGCAGCCCGAAGCAGGGACCGGGCGAGCAGTACTTC. The chain has TRBV4-3 and TRBJ2-7; D is tentatively TRBD1 or TRBD2 (5 bases each). Germline V gene sequence: CDR1 LGHNA, CDR2 YSLEER. The V end was cut by 4 bases, the J end by 6 bases, with 16 bases between. This CDR3 spans 14 amino acids.

As concerns this clone: Other nucleotide sequences from this sample produce the same CDR3. This rearrangement joins TRBV28 to TRBJ1-5, with D unresolved. This CDR3 is 14 amino acids long. Germline loops: CDR1 MDHEN, CDR2 SYDVKM. V lost 5 bases to trimming and J lost 0 bases, with 8 bases between them. The CDR3 coding sequence is TGTGCCAGCAGTAGAAGGGATAGCAATCAGCCCCAGCATTTT. Its protein is CASSRRDSNQPQHF.

This chain links TRBV7-9 with TRBJ2-7; 10 nucleotides agree with TRBD2. Germline CDR1 SEHNR, CDR2 FQNEAQ (reference sequence). CDR3 length equals 15 residues. Trimming at V came to 5 bases and at J to 1 base, leaving 5 bases not matched to a gene. The CDR3 DNA reads TGTGCCAGCAGCGGCGGGACTAGCGCGTCCTACGAGCAGTACTTC. It specifies CASSGGTSASYEQYF.

This clone has a single count. The rearrangement links TRBV7-8 to TRBJ2-3; TRBD2 matches 14 bases. Germline V CDR1 and CDR2: SGHVS, FQNEAQ. CDR3 length: 17 residues. With V trimmed by 7 bases and J by 3 bases, 9 bases remained unmatched. The CDR3 coding sequence is TGTGCCAGCAAACCCGGGACTAGCGGGAGAGCTACAGATACGCAGTATTTT. Amino acids: CASKPGTSGRATDTQYF.

The chain links TRBV2 to TRBJ1-4, with no clear D. The germline V gene has CDR1 SNHLY and CDR2 FYNNEI. The CDR3 length is 12 residues. CDR3 DNA sequence: TGTGTGTCGGGGAAACGAATGATGGAACTGTTTTTT. It encodes CVSGKRMMELFF.

The V gene is TRBV19, the J gene TRBJ2-3, with a tentative D call TRBD1 (6 bases). The CDR3 loop spans 13 amino acids. Looked up from germline, CDR1 is LNHDA and CDR2 is SQIVND (reference sequence). V lost 6 bases and J 2 bases, leaving 9 bases between the germline ends. The CDR3: CASRGTHTDTQYF. The CDR3 DNA reads TGTGCCAGTAGAGGGACACACACAGATACGCAGTATTTT.

This rearrangement joins TRBV19 to TRBJ2-7; TRBD1 matches 8 bases. In germline, CDR1 is LNHDA, CDR2 SQIVND (reference sequence). This CDR3 contains 15 residues. The J segment lost 3 bases and the V segment lost 3 bases, leaving 7 bases of the junction unmatched. CDR3: CASSMVQGVVYEQYF. In nucleotides, the CDR3 is TGTGCCAGTAGTATGGTACAGGGGGTGGTCTACGAGCAGTACTTC.

The chain links TRBV6-1 to TRBJ2-7; the D is unclear. Trimming stripped 2 bases from V and 0 bases from J, with 8 bases between. The CDR3 runs to 14 residues. Germline lookup yields CDR1 MNHNS and CDR2 SASEGT. CDR3 sequence (DNA): TGTGCCAGCAGTGAAAATACCGACTCCTACGAGCAGTACTTC. Encoded protein: CASSENTDSYEQYF.

The chain carries TRBV29-1 and TRBJ2-7, with D maybe TRBD2 (5 bases). Germline CDR1 reads SQVTM; CDR2 reads ANQGSEA. This CDR3 comprises 13 residues. Trimming took off 6 bases at V and 1 base at J, with 13 bases between the two ends. Written as DNA, the CDR3 is TGCAGCGTCGCCCGGACTGCTTCCTACGAGCAGTACTTC. Translated, it gives CSVARTASYEQYF.

The chain uses TRBV28 and TRBJ1-5; perhaps TRBD1 as D (5 bases). The CDR3 is 15 residues long. V dropped 7 bases and J dropped 3 bases, with 16 bases sitting between them. Germline-derived CDR1 and CDR2 are MDHEN and SYDVKM. The CDR3 DNA is TGTGCCAGCACCCGAGGGGATATAGCCAATCAGCCCCAGCATTTT. Encoded protein: CASTRGDIANQPQHF.

J is TRBJ2-5 and V is TRBV18; 8 positions match TRBD2. Germline V gives CDR1 KGHSH, CDR2 LQKENI. J lost 1 base, V lost 2 bases, and 3 bases had no gene match. The CDR3 consists of 15 residues. The CDR3 DNA reads TGTGCCAGCTCACCAGAGCGGGAGACCCAAGAGACCCAGTACTTC. Translated, it gives CASSPERETQETQYF.

The chain employs TRBV7-6 and TRBJ2-5; 8 bases align to TRBD1. Germline V CDR1 and CDR2: SGHVS, FNYEAQ. The CDR3 spans 16 residues. V shed 3 bases and J 7 bases; nucleotides not matched to a gene: 13. The CDR3 DNA follows: TGTGCCAGCAGCTTGCACCCGGGACAGGTGCCGGGGACCCAGTACTTC. This sequence encodes CASSLHPGQVPGTQYF. Drawing the rest from reference TRBV7-6 and TRBJ2-5, the complete variable domain is GAGVSQSPRYKVTKRGQDVALRCDPISGHVSLYWYRQALGQGPEFLTYFNYEAQQDKSGLPNDRFSAERPEGSISTLTIQRTEQRDSAMYRCASSLHPGQVPGTQYFGPGTRLLVL.

The chain recombines TRBV7-8 with TRBJ2-4; 8 positions agree with TRBD2. The V gene end was trimmed by 1 base and the J gene end by 4 bases; junction bases not matched to a gene: 6. Germline V gene data show CDR1 as SGHVS and CDR2 as FQNEAQ. The CDR3 contains 16 residues. The CDR3 DNA sequence: TGTGCCAGCAGCTTAGGTTGGTTAGCGGGGAAAAACATTCAGTACTTC. The encoded protein is CASSLGWLAGKNIQYF.

The chain uses TRBV15 and TRBJ1-1; 8 positions agree with TRBD1. Per germline, CDR1 LNHNV and CDR2 YYDKDF (reference sequence). The CDR3 covers 15 residues. J was trimmed by 5 bases and V by 0 bases; bases with no gene match: 5. For the CDR3, the DNA is TGTGCCACCAGCAGAGATAGAACAGGGGGTACTGAAGCTTTCTTT. Amino acid sequence: CATSRDRTGGTEAFF.

The J gene is TRBJ2-7, the V gene TRBV25-1; a weak D match, TRBD1 (6 bases). The CDR3 consists of 15 residues. V lost 5 bases and J 3 bases, leaving 17 bases between the germline ends. Per the germline V gene, CDR1 is MGHDK and CDR2 is SYGVNS. The CDR3 nucleotides read TGTGCCAGCAGTCATGACAGGCCCGGGTACTACGAGCAGTACTTC. Its protein product is CASSHDRPGYYEQYF.

This sequence joins TRBV19 and TRBJ2-7; D may be TRBD1 (6 bases). CDR1 LNHDA and CDR2 SQIVND come from the germline V gene (reference sequence). V lost 3 bases and J lost 5, with 14 bases in between. This CDR3 region has 14 residues. The CDR3 loop reads CASSMRQGMDEQYF. In nucleotides, the CDR3 is TGTGCCAGTAGTATGCGCCAGGGGATGGACGAGCAGTACTTC.

This chain joins TRBV5-1 and TRBJ1-1; D remains ambiguous. This CDR3 spans 15 amino acids. The V gene's germline CDR1 is SGHRS and CDR2 YFSETQ. With 7 bases removed from V and 5 bases from J, the gap between germline ends came to 21 bases. The CDR3 reads CASRPYLTTETEAFF. CDR3 bases: TGCGCCAGCCGCCCTTATTTGACGACGGAAACTGAAGCTTTCTTT.

Here the CDR3 reads CASSLASGVYEQYF. DNA of the CDR3: TGTGCCAGCAGCTTAGCTAGCGGGGTCTACGAGCAGTACTTC. The chain combines TRBV7-6 with TRBJ2-7, with 8 positions matching TRBD2. The V gene's germline CDR1 is SGHVS and CDR2 FNYEAQ. The CDR3 runs to 14 residues. The junction had 1 base not matched to a gene; V was cut back by 0 bases and J by 3 bases.

The chain combines TRBV5-1 with TRBJ1-5; 8 nucleotides line up with TRBD1. This CDR3 comprises 14 residues. Germline V gene lookup returns CDR1 SGHRS and CDR2 YFSETQ. The trim removed 4 bases at V and 8 bases at J, leaving 8 bases unmatched. The CDR3 nucleotides read TGCGCCAGCAGCCCCTCAGGGGGCATAGAGCCCCAGCATTTT. It is translated as CASSPSGGIEPQHF.